A single T cell receptor beta chain is shown here with its context. Its target antigen remains unknown. No base qualities exist here, and no much larger clone lies one base off it. The donors were some 39 Caucasian individuals from Russia, aged 6 to 90 years, who were systemically healthy. Each donor gave approximately 10 milliliters of peripheral blood, collected into EDTA-treated Vacutainer tubes. PBMCs were isolated by Ficoll-Paque density-gradient centrifugation, with at least 6.5 million obtained per sample. Trizol reagent was used to extract total RNA from the PBMCs, yielding at least 5.5 micrograms per sample. For every donor, flow cytometry on a PBMC aliquot measured the percentage of naive CD45RAhigh/CD27high T cells. This specimen comes from a study of blood T cells in healthy people across ages (dated by TCRdb to between 2014 and 2017). Regarding the study in general: In model experiments, roughly one uniquely barcoded TCR beta cDNA molecule per two T cells was captured by template switching. Using deep sequencing normalized with unique cDNA molecular identifiers, the study measured how TCR beta repertoire diversity changes with age. To avoid experimental bias, donors of different ages were randomly spread across the sequencing lanes. Two additional independent replicas of 1 million unique cDNA reads from the same blood draw were analyzed for two donors (one aged 18 to 30 and one aged 80 or older). Donors were grouped into four age groups: young (average 16 years), middle-aged (around 39), aged (approximately 67) and long-lived (around 80). What the study reported, not specific to this receptor: Estimates of total diversity based on one million sequenced T cells were regarded as lower bounds and as underestimates. Because donor CMV infection status was unknown, age-related changes in expanded clonotypes were potentially confounded. Observed TCR beta diversity per million T cells fell roughly linearly with age, and a significant reduction was already apparent by age approximately 40. The percentage of naive T cells measured by flow cytometry correlated strongly with observed TCR beta diversity. The long-lived group showed more naive CD4+ T cells, fewer expanded clones and increased TCR diversity than the aged group, suggesting age selection. Since profiling was done on bulk unsorted PBMCs, naive and antigen-experienced compartments could not be conclusively compared.

Library creation used 5' RACE. Sequencing took place on an Illumina HiSeq 2500. The second PCR ran for about 6 to 12 cycles and used a J-beta primer mix along with a sample-barcoded 5' primer. Each TCR beta cDNA molecule received a unique molecular identifier from a template-switch 5' adaptor carrying 12 random nucleotides. Each sample yielded at least 3 million CDR3-containing paired-end reads. First-strand cDNA was synthesized from all RNA with the Mint cDNA synthesis kit, primed by a TRBC-specific oligonucleotide. Following uracil-DNA glycosylase treatment, all cDNA underwent a first 18-cycle PCR with the universal primers M1SS and BC2_uni_R. Per the source publication's procedure: Normalization of each sample was performed by random selection of 1 million high-quality reads, each carrying a distinct molecular identifier. Reads sharing molecular identifiers were discarded rather than binned into consensus sequences. MiTCR, run with a Q25 quality threshold and the strictest error-elimination algorithm, handled CDR3 identification, clonotype clustering and error correction. Lower-bound total TCR beta diversity was estimated with a nonparametric unseen species model using Euler transformation. TCRdb's own reprocessing of the public reads used fastp at Q25 and MiXCR and kept productive beta chains. CDR3 protein sequences are deduplicated, and each keeps its most common genes and DNA. Clone size and V and J calls follow TCRdb, not the original study. The sample table holds about 720,000 distinct CDR3 sequences, of which over 20% were seen once. The biggest ten clones account for less than 25% of the sample.

Unmatched junction bases come to 11, with V trimmed by 5 bases and J by 7 bases. The CDR3, cysteine through phenylalanine, is 15 amino acids long. Kept here is only the CDR3 DNA, which spans 45 bases and is read in frame from base 1. Looking up the germline V gene yields CDR1 ENHRY and CDR2 SYGVKD. The chain employs TRBV10-3 and TRBJ1-5; 7 nucleotides in the junction match TRBD1. Material for sequencing was blood. The receptor was isolated from a man between 70 and 80 years old in good health. The sequence in DNA is TGTGCCATCAGTTCGGGACAGTCTTCTGTGCAGCCCCAGCATTTT. This is translated as CAISSGQSSVQPQHF.